The T cell receptor beta chain under discussion was sequenced for a study of cytomegalovirus exposure and HLA in healthy donors. Study-wide points: For most subjects, TCR beta sequences were reported to predict HLA-A and HLA-B alleles with accuracy. A few CMV-associated chains proved CMV antigen-specific in vitro. It was taken for granted in presence/absence analyses that sequencing depth across donors was roughly uniform. Analyzed later, most CMV-associated TCR beta chains appeared HLA-restricted.

Concerning this clone itself: What it recognizes is unknown.

Researchers ran the PCR with 60 Vbeta and 13 Jbeta primers. The data were produced by immunoSEQ multiplex PCR, yet TCRdb's version contains in-frame clones alone and is incomplete. The sample records 110,000 to 150,000 clones, roughly 79% being singletons. The germline V and J ends were trimmed by 0 bases and 6 bases, with 9 bases remaining between them. Per germline, CDR1 SGHRS and CDR2 YFSETQ. CDR3 size: 13 residues. The gene calls are TRBV5-1 and TRBJ1-2; no definite D call. The clonotype was recovered from a woman aged 25 to 39 in good health and CMV-seronegative. Sequenced input: PBMCs. The CDR3 DNA reads as TGCGCCAGCAGCTTGGTGGCCGCCGATGGCTACACCTTC. This codes for CASSLVAADGYTF.